This T cell receptor beta chain was profiled in a study of early T cells in non-severe SARS-CoV-2 infection. In the study overall: Alpha and beta chains were unpaired, from unsorted whole-blood bulk RNA. Study conclusions and caveats: VDJdb matching favored anti-spike CD8 responses, missing private and CD4 specificities.

Losses at the gene ends were 1 base for V and 0 bases for J; bases not matched to a gene: 5. From germline, CDR1 is SGHVS and CDR2 FNYEAQ. CDR3 length: 16 amino acids. Concerning this clonotype itself: What it binds is unknown.

Tagging with unique molecular identifiers was applied to individual cDNA molecules. TCRdb re-analysed the 5' RACE reads in MiXCR, keeping a single row per CDR3 protein. Of roughly 55,000 distinct CDR3 sequences listed, 14% to 15% are singletons. This chain uses TRBV7-6 with TRBJ2-7; 8 bases map to TRBD2. Sample: whole blood, taken at baseline. The TCR originated in an adult who was a healthcare worker with PCR-confirmed SARS-CoV-2 infection or an uninfected control (not recorded which). CDR3 nucleotides: TGTGCCAGCAGCTTAGTATCAGCGGGGGACTCCTACGAGCAGTACTTC. Its protein product is CASSLVSAGDSYEQYF.